This TCR beta chain was identified during a study of blood T cell repertoires in COVID-19 (TCRdb year 2020). Context from the whole study: Samples from collaborators originated in the United States, Italy and Spain and spanned both the acute and convalescent phases of COVID-19. The material from the prospective study consisted of cDNA or gDNA derived from T cells, B-cell-depleted T cells, or PBMCs. The dataset comprised deeply sampled blood TCRbeta repertoires from subjects exposed to, actively infected with, or recovered from COVID-19. The repertoires were released in a freely available public database intended as a resource for research on the immune response to SARS-CoV-2. Samples came from the ongoing ImmuneRACE study (first 160 participants) plus 1,254 subjects from 6 global collaborators. The sample metadata nearly always contained a de-identified subject ID, COVID-19 status, age in years and sex. Where HLA class I and class II types were available, the types were taken from metadata supplied by the sample provider, not from assay-based typing.

TCRbeta CDR3 regions were amplified from genomic DNA by means of the immunoSEQ Assay, a bias-controlled multiplex PCR. As for how the authors treated the data: The number of nucleated cells in each sample was estimated by amplification of reference gene primers within the assay. To quantify the absolute abundance of each unique TCRbeta CDR3 rearrangement, sequence reads were collapsed and filtered. For each sample, productive Simpson clonality was calculated by taking the square root of Simpson's diversity index across productive rearrangements. TCRdb's version of the immuneACCESS table is confined to in-frame rearrangements and falls short of the full clone set. An unresolved V gene accounts for under half of the shortfall where checked; the remainder is of unknown origin. D and trimming were read from the DNA, whereas the V and J calls and clone size are those reported in that table. The sample table lists about 260,000 clones, more than 80% of them with a count of one. The biggest ten clones account for 3.7% of the sample.

Collaborating institutions collected whole blood in K2EDTA tubes following their own protocols. Collaborator samples were shipped for TCRbeta analysis as frozen whole blood, isolated PBMCs, or DNA extracted from either sample type. CDR1 and CDR2 were assigned from the germline V gene as KGHSH and LQKENI. The CDR3 spans 16 residues, from the cysteine through the phenylalanine. Here the CDR3 DNA is all that survives: 48 bases in frame from base 1. V drops 3 bases and J drops 0 bases, leaving 14 bases in between. The full study reports these points: The amount of clinical and demographic metadata varied by source and participant and was provided uncurated.

A note on this clone: The target of this receptor is not known. Per-nucleotide qualities are absent, and no much larger clonotype sits a single base away.

Recombination joined TRBV18 with TRBJ1-1; TRBD1 is possibly the D segment (6 matching bases). The sequence was collected from a woman aged 40-49 years with acute or convalescent COVID-19. The material sequenced was peripheral blood. The nucleotide sequence is TGTGCCAGCTCACCTCTGGGGGCAGGGGTGAACACTGAAGCTTTCTTT. It translates as CASSPLGAGVNTEAFF.